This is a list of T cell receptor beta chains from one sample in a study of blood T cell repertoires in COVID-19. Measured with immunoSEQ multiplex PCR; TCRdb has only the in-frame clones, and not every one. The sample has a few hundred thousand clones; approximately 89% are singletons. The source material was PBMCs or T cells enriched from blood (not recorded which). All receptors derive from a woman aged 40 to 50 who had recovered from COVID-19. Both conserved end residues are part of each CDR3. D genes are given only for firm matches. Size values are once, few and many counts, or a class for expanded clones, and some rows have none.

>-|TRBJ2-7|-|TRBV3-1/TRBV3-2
CASSQDRLEGYEQYF
TGTGCCAGCAGCCAAGATCGCCTAGAGGGTTACGAGCAGTACTTC
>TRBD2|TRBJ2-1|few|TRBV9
CASSVAGGSYNEQFF
TGTGCCAGCAGCGTAGCGGGAGGTTCCTACAATGAGCAGTTCTTC
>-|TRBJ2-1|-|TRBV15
CATSRDLNPGASYNEQFF
TGTGCCACCAGCAGAGACCTCAACCCGGGAGCGTCATACAATGAGCAGTTCTTC
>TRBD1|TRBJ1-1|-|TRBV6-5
CASSKQGVTEAFF
TGTGCCAGCAGTAAACAGGGGGTTACTGAAGCTTTCTTT
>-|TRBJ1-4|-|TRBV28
CASSEMGRTNEKLFF
TGTGCCAGCAGCGAAATGGGGCGGACTAATGAAAAACTGTTTTTT
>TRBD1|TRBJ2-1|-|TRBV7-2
CASSSGTGYNEQFF
TGTGCCAGCAGCTCCGGGACAGGGTACAATGAGCAGTTCTTC
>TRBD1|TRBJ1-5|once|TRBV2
CASSGTGGSNQPQHF
TGTGCCAGCAGCGGGACAGGGGGCTCCAATCAGCCCCAGCATTTT
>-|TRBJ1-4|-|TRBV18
CASSPSGGIPGELFF
TGTGCCAGCTCACCATCCGGGGGTATTCCGGGGGAACTGTTTTTT
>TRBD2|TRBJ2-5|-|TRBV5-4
CASSATSGLGQETQYF
TGTGCCAGCAGCGCCACTAGCGGACTAGGCCAAGAGACCCAGTACTTC
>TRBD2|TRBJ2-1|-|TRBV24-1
CATSDGTSGGPYNEQFF
TGTGCCACCAGTGATGGGACTAGCGGGGGTCCCTACAATGAGCAGTTCTTC
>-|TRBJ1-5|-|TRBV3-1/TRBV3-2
CASSQDSAAGGNQPQHF
TGTGCCAGCAGCCAAGATTCGGCGGCGGGGGGAAATCAGCCCCAGCATTTT
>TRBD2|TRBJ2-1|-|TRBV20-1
CSASVLAGGSYNEQFF
TGCAGTGCTAGTGTGCTAGCGGGGGGTTCCTACAATGAGCAGTTCTTC
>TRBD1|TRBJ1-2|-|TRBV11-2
CASNSGQATIYGYTF
TGTGCCAGCAACAGCGGACAGGCCACCATTTATGGCTACACCTTC
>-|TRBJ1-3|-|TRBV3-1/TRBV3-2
CASSQVTGAGNTIYF
TGTGCCAGCAGCCAAGTGACAGGCGCTGGAAACACCATATATTTT
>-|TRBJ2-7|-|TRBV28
CASSLGYEQYF
TGTGCCAGCAGTCTCGGCTACGAGCAGTACTTC
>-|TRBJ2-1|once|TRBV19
CASSWTDEGNEQFF
TGTGCCAGTAGTTGGACAGACGAAGGGAATGAGCAGTTCTTC
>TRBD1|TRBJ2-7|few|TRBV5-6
CASSLDPGTGYEQYF
TGTGCCAGCAGCTTGGATCCGGGGACAGGCTACGAGCAGTACTTC
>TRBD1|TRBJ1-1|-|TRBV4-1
CASSQVDRVNTEAFF
TGCGCCAGCAGCCAAGTGGACAGGGTGAACACTGAAGCTTTCTTT
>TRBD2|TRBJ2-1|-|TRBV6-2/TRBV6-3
CASSPWAGRGEQFF
TGTGCCAGCAGTCCCTGGGCAGGGAGGGGCGAGCAGTTCTTC
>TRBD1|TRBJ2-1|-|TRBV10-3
CAITSDRGYNEQFF
TGTGCCATCACTTCGGACAGGGGCTACAATGAGCAGTTCTTC
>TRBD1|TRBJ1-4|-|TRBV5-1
CASSLGPGQGPEKLFF
TGCGCCAGCAGCTTGGGGCCAGGACAGGGCCCTGAAAAACTGTTTTTT
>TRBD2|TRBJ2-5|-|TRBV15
CATSSRLAGKETQYF
TGTGCCACCAGCAGCCGACTAGCGGGAAAAGAGACCCAGTACTTC
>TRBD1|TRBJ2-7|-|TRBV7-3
CASSLGPAGGYEQYF
TGTGCCAGCAGCTTAGGGCCTGCAGGGGGCTACGAGCAGTACTTC
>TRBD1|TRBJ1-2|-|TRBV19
CASTRTGGYGYTF
TGTGCCAGTACCCGGACAGGGGGCTATGGCTACACCTTC
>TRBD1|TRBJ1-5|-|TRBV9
CASSGDSSSNQPQHF
TGTGCCAGCAGCGGGGACAGTTCAAGCAATCAGCCCCAGCATTTT
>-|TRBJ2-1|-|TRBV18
CASSPPKGTGAYNEQFF
TGTGCCAGCTCACCACCAAAGGGGACGGGGGCCTACAATGAGCAGTTCTTC
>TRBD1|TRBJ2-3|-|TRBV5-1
CASSLVGRGPTDTQYF
TGCGCCAGCAGCTTGGTGGGCAGGGGGCCCACAGATACGCAGTATTTT
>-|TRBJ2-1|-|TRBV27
CASSRGNEQFF
TGTGCCAGCAGTAGGGGAAATGAGCAGTTCTTC
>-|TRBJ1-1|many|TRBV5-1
CASSREGAEAFF
TGCGCCAGCAGTCGGGAGGGAGCTGAAGCTTTCTTT
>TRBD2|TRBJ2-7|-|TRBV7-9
CASSLDLAGLYEQYF
TGTGCCAGCAGCTTAGACCTAGCGGGTCTCTACGAGCAGTACTTC
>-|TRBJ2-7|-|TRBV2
CASSRLQGTKRTYEQYF
TGTGCCAGCAGTCGTCTGCAGGGCACCAAGAGGACCTACGAGCAGTACTTC
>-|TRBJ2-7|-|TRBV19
CASSIREWSYEQYF
TGTGCCAGTAGTATCCGCGAATGGTCCTACGAGCAGTACTTC
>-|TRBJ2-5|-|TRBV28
CASSFAGKGYGFQETQYF
TGTGCCAGCAGTTTTGCGGGGAAGGGCTACGGTTTCCAAGAGACCCAGTACTTC
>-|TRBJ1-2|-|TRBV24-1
CATSDGSRNDGYTF
TGTGCCACCAGTGATGGCAGTCGTAATGATGGCTACACCTTC
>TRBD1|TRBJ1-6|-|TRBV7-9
CASTLGQGLNSPLHF
TGTGCCAGCACCTTAGGACAGGGCCTAAATTCACCCCTCCACTTT
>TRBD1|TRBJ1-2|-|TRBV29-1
CSVDEGAYYGYTF
TGCAGCGTTGACGAGGGGGCCTACTATGGCTACACCTTC
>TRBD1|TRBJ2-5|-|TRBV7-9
CASSRRQGAVETQYF
TGTGCCAGCAGCCGCAGACAGGGGGCGGTGGAGACCCAGTACTTC
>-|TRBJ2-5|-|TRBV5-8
CASSLGRAVETQYF
TGTGCCAGCAGCTTGGGCAGGGCGGTAGAGACCCAGTACTTC
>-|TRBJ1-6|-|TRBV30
CAWSERGFNSPLHF
TGTGCCTGGAGCGAAAGGGGGTTTAATTCACCCCTCCACTTT
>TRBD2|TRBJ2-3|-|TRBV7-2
CASSAGGVTDTQYF
TGTGCCAGCAGCGCGGGGGGGGTCACAGATACGCAGTATTTT
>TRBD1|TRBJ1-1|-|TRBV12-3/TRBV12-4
CASTEGARTEAFF
TGTGCCAGCACCGAGGGGGCAAGGACTGAAGCTTTCTTT
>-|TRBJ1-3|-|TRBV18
CASSPKGPSSGNTIYF
TGTGCCAGCTCACCAAAGGGGCCGAGCTCTGGAAACACCATATATTTT
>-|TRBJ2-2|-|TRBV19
CASSIRQANTGELFF
TGTGCCAGTAGTATTAGACAGGCGAACACCGGGGAGCTGTTTTTT
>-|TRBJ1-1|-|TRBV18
CASSPDMGANTEAFF
TGTGCCAGCTCACCTGACATGGGCGCAAACACTGAAGCTTTCTTT
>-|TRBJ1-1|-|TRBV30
CAWRSHTEAFF
TGTGCCTGGAGAAGCCACACTGAAGCTTTCTTT
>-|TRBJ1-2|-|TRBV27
CASSQTPGVSGYTF
TGTGCCAGCAGTCAAACCCCAGGGGTGAGTGGCTACACCTTC
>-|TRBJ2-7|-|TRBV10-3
CAISEQGSYEQYF
TGTGCCATCAGTGAACAGGGCAGCTACGAGCAGTACTTC